The next 29 T cell receptor beta chains were all read from a single sample in a study of tumor-infiltrating lymphocytes in primary liver carcinoma. Unsorted whole blood supplied the blood RNA, and germline DNA was isolated too. With around 520 ng total RNA as template and a constant-region primer, TCR beta cDNA was made. Researchers made the TCR beta libraries by running three nested multiplex PCR rounds with slightly modified ARM-PCR. Each of the first two PCR rounds ran roughly 9 cycles with TRBV1-TRBV30 forward and C-beta reverse primers. In TCRdb, the multiplex PCR reads were re-called with MiXCR into one record per CDR3 protein. This sample carries about 300,000 distinct CDR3 sequences, 55% to 65% of them seen once, and the ten largest clones take more than 8.5%. Sequencing input: peripheral blood. These receptors originate from a man aged 40-55 years with primary liver carcinoma and hepatitis B virus infection.

Notes on this clonotype: A clone one base away is much larger, so this may be a read error. The chain joins TRBV6-6 to TRBJ2-7; 8 nucleotides line up with TRBD1. CDR1 and CDR2 from the germline V gene are MNHNY and SVGAGI (reference sequence). CDR3 length equals 15 residues. With 0 bases clipped from V and 2 bases from J, the junction kept 3 bases outside the gene matches. The CDR3 sequence: CASSYSTTGAYEQYF. CDR3 bases: TGTGCCAGCAGTTACTCGACGACAGGGGCCTACGAGCAGTACTTC.

To note about this clonotype: Being one base from a much bigger clone, this may be a read error. V usage is TRBV10-3 and J usage is TRBJ2-5; D remains ambiguous. CDR1 and CDR2 from the germline V gene are ENHRY and SYGVKD. This CDR3 region has 11 residues. With 8 bases removed from V and 5 bases from J, the gap between germline ends came to 9 bases. DNA for the CDR3: TGTGCCATCTCCACGGTGGAGACCCAGTACTTC. It translates to CAISTVETQYF.

This clonotype has more than one count but fewer than ten. The CDR3 DNA is TGTGCCAGCAGCCAAGTGGCATCTATAACGCAGTATTTT. Its translation: CASSQVASITQYF. This sequence joins TRBV14 and TRBJ2-3; no clear D gene. The CDR3 loop spans 13 amino acids. V was pared by 1 base and J by 9 bases, with 11 bases between. CDR1 and CDR2 (germline): SGHDN, FVKESK.

For this clonotype: Relative to the germline gene, one junction end is altered; a read error may explain this. The chain links TRBV11-3 to TRBJ2-1; 8 nucleotides match TRBD1. CDR1 and CDR2 (germline): SGHNT, YENEEA. This CDR3 has 16 amino acids. The CDR3: CASSLVGRGLGNERFF. CDR3 sequence (DNA): TGCGCCAGCAGCTTAGTTGGCAGGGGGCTTGGCAATGAGCGGTTCTTC. The complete variable domain, with remaining parts taken from reference TRBV11-3 and TRBJ2-1, reads EAGVVQSPRYKIIEKKQPVAFWCNPISGHNTLYWYLQNLGQGPELLIRYENEEAVDDSQLPKDRFSAERLKGVDSTLKIQPAELGDSAVYLCASSLVGRGLGNERFFGPGTRLTVL.

This clonotype was detected once. The junction and the germline gene differ at one end; a read error may be behind it. This chain joins TRBV6-2 or TRBV6-3 and TRBJ2-2; 7 nucleotides agree with TRBD2. The germline V gene encodes CDR1 MNHEY and CDR2 SVGEGT. The CDR3 has 16 residues. CDR3 sequence: CASSPAGTANTGGLFF. For the CDR3, the DNA is TGTGCCAGCAGTCCAGCGGGAACCGCGAACACCGGGGGGCTGTTTTTT.

Notes on this clonotype: A junction boundary mismatches the germline segment, possibly from a read error. DNA of the CDR3: TGTGCTAGCAGCCCCGGGGCTAGCGAATTCTACGAGCAGTACTTC. It translates to CASSPGASEFYEQYF. The chain uses TRBV11-1 and TRBJ2-7; TRBD2 might be the D (6 bases). The V gene's germline CDR1 is SGHAT and CDR2 FQDESV (reference sequence). CDR3 length: 15 residues.

Notes on this clonotype: Given a much more abundant clone one base away, this may be a read error. J is TRBJ2-7 and V is TRBV12-3 or TRBV12-4, with 9 bases aligning to TRBD2. The CDR3 consists of 14 residues. The junction had 8 bases not matched to a gene; V was cut back by 6 bases and J by 5 bases. The CDR3 spells CASRTGGRADEQYF. The CDR3 coding sequence is TGTGCCAGCAGGACTGGCGGGAGGGCAGACGAGCAGTACTTC.

A few counts support this clonotype. The CDR3: CASSLASPYYGYTF. CDR3 nucleotide sequence: TGTGCCAGCAGCTTGGCCTCACCTTACTATGGCTACACCTTC. This chain links TRBV7-9 with TRBJ1-2; D not certain. CDR3 size: 14 residues. Between the trimmed V and J ends, which lost 3 bases and 3 bases, there was a span of 11 bases. CDR1 is SEHNR and CDR2 is FQNEAQ in the germline V gene (reference sequence).

This chain connects TRBV5-1 to TRBJ2-1, with D unresolved. CDR3 length equals 14 residues. The V gene's germline CDR1 is SGHRS and CDR2 YFSETQ. V was clipped by 4 bases and J by 3 bases, with 11 bases between them. CDR3 DNA sequence: TGCGCCAGCAGCCTCGAGCCTATCTACAATGAGCAGTTCTTC. Its translation is CASSLEPIYNEQFF.

Worth noting for this clonotype: At one end the junction does not follow the germline gene, possibly because of a read error. This chain joins TRBV4-2 and TRBJ2-1; TRBD2 matches at 11 bases. The CDR3 extends over 16 amino acids. CDR1 and CDR2 (germline): LGHNA, YNFKEQ. The CDR3 nucleotides read TGTACCAGCAGCCAAGATAGCGGGAGGGCCGAAGACGGGCAGTTCTTC. Protein product: CTSSQDSGRAEDGQFF.

As regards this clonotype: Its ends do not fully match the called genes, so a read error is possible. The genes are TRBV12-3 or TRBV12-4 and TRBJ2-5; perhaps TRBD1 as D (7 bases). This CDR3 contains 12 residues. Here the CDR3 reads CAAGQPGETQYF. CDR3 coding DNA: TGCGCCGCGGGACAGCCAGGGGAGACCCAGTACTTC.

This clonotype has ten or more counts. The chain couples TRBV29-1 to TRBJ2-1; D gene uncertain. This CDR3 is 14 amino acids long. The V gene lost 2 bases and the J gene lost 4 bases, with 12 bases spanning the gap. Germline V gene lookup returns CDR1 SQVTM and CDR2 ANQGSEA. This CDR3 is CSVELPRHYNEQFF. The DNA of the CDR3 is TGCAGCGTTGAACTGCCCAGGCATTACAATGAGCAGTTCTTC.

The chain employs TRBV5-6 and TRBJ2-1, with 13 bases matching TRBD2. This CDR3 is 17 amino acids long. CDR1 SGHDT and CDR2 YYEEEE come from the germline V gene. V dropped 4 bases and J dropped 7; count of bases not matched to a gene: 11. Here the CDR3 reads CASSGTMTSGRPNEQFF. The CDR3, as DNA: TGTGCCAGCAGCGGCACGATGACTAGCGGGAGGCCGAATGAGCAGTTCTTC.

A single count supports this clonotype. One end of the junction is discordant with germline, which a read error may explain. This chain connects TRBV4-3 to TRBJ1-5; D is unresolved. The CDR3 is 15 residues long. CDR1 and CDR2 (germline): LGHNA, YSLEER. The CDR3 bases are TGCGCCAGCAACCAAGATCCCAGGTCGAATCAGCCCCAGCATTTT. Translating gives CASNQDPRSNQPQHF.

This clonotype appeared many times. The chain carries TRBV29-1 and TRBJ2-1; 15 bases match TRBD2. The CDR3 has 14 amino acids. J gave up 9 bases and V 6 bases, and 6 bases lay outside the gene matches. Germline CDR1 is SQVTM and CDR2 is ANQGSEA. The DNA of the CDR3 is TGCAGCGTGAGGACTAGCGGGAGGGACGGTGAGCAGTTCTTC. This translates into CSVRTSGRDGEQFF.

The CDR3 bases are TGTGCCAGCAGCCTCGAACTAGGACAGTGGGCGAGAGAGCAGTACTTC. Translation: CASSLELGQWAREQYF. The chain recombines TRBV5-6 with TRBJ2-7; maybe TRBD1 (6 bases). The CDR3 is 16 residues long. The V and J ends lost 4 bases and 7 bases respectively, with 24 bases between them. The germline V gene encodes CDR1 SGHDT and CDR2 YYEEEE.

For this clonotype: A much larger clone is a single base away; this may be a read error. The CDR3 nucleotides are TGTGTCAGCAGTTTAATGGGGGGGTACGAGCAGTACTTC. It yields the protein CVSSLMGGYEQYF. The V gene is TRBV12-3 or TRBV12-4, the J gene TRBJ2-7, with 7 bases that match TRBD2. This CDR3 region has 13 residues.

The genes are TRBV6-2 or TRBV6-3 and TRBJ2-3, with 7 bases aligning to TRBD1. V lost 6 bases to trimming and J lost 3 bases; unmatched junction nucleotides: 6. The CDR3 loop spans 14 amino acids. Germline loops: CDR1 MNHEY, CDR2 SVGEGT. CDR3 DNA sequence: TGTGCCAGCAGCGAGGGACAGCCGACAGATACGCAGTATTTT. Translation: CASSEGQPTDTQYF.

In its sample, this clonotype was seen once. This could be a read error, since a much larger clone is one nucleotide away. The CDR3 is CASSLRLSNQPQYF. In DNA, the CDR3 is TGTGCCAGCAGTTTACGACTGAGCAATCAGCCCCAGTATTTT. This rearrangement joins TRBV12-3 or TRBV12-4 to TRBJ1-5; D is unresolved. The DNA end lines up better with TRBJ2-3; the J call may be wrong. The CDR3 consists of 14 residues.

Regarding this clonotype: A much larger clone lies a single base off, so this may be a read error. The chain links TRBV6-2 or TRBV6-3 to TRBJ2-7; D is perhaps TRBD1 or TRBD2 (5 bases each). Trimming took off 10 bases at V and 5 bases at J, with 24 bases between the two ends. The CDR3 contains 15 residues. Germline CDR1 is MNHEY and CDR2 is SVGEGT. The CDR3 DNA is TGTGCCAACAGAGAGTGGGGCGACGGAGGCGACGAGCAGTACTTC. Translating it yields CANREWGDGGDEQYF.

Comments on this clonotype: A much larger clone differs by one base, so this may be a read error. No conserved phenylalanine or tryptophan is present at the end of the CDR3, so a read error is the likely explanation. The V call is TRBV29-1, the J call TRBJ2-7; tentatively, D is TRBD1 (5 bases). The V gene's germline CDR1 is SQVTM and CDR2 ANQGSEA. This CDR3 has 15 residues. The V gene lost 6 bases and the J gene lost 1 base, with 19 bases spanning the gap. In DNA form, the CDR3 reads TGCAGCGTACGCCCTTCCAGGGTCAAGTCCTACGAGCAGTACATC. Amino acids: CSVRPSRVKSYEQYI.

The rearrangement links TRBV6-1 to TRBJ1-5; 10 bases are shared with TRBD1. Trimming took 4 bases from V and 3 from J; bases not matched to a gene: 3. Per germline, CDR1 MNHNS and CDR2 SASEGT. This CDR3 is built from 15 residues. CDR3 in amino acids: CASSGTGGYNQPQHF. CDR3 nucleotide sequence: TGTGCCAGCAGTGGGACAGGGGGATACAATCAGCCCCAGCATTTT.

This clonotype showed up just a few times. An end of the junction does not agree with germline; a read error may underlie this. The genes are TRBV12-3 or TRBV12-4 and TRBJ1-1; TRBD1 matches at 10 bases. The CDR3 is 18 amino acids. The CDR3 nucleotides are TGTGCCAGCAGTCCGCAGGGGGGACAGGGGCGCGGGTACACTGGAGCTTTCTTT. Protein sequence: CASSPQGGQGRGYTGAFF.

This clonotype was picked up one time. Since the CDR3 does not end with the conserved phenylalanine or tryptophan, this likely comes from a read error. V and J are TRBV29-1 and TRBJ1-5; D may be TRBD1 (6 bases). This CDR3 is 15 amino acids long. The V and J ends lost 8 bases and 2 bases respectively, with 19 bases between them. Germline CDR1 and CDR2: SQVTM and ANQGSEA. The CDR3 DNA is TGCAGCATCGGGGGGGCGGGGGCCGGCAATCAGCCCCAGCATTCT. Amino acids: CSIGGAGAGNQPQHS.

This clonotype occurred many times. The rearrangement links TRBV6-6 to TRBJ1-3, with unresolved D. Trimming shortened V by 0 bases and J by 3 bases, and 0 bases separated the two germline ends. This CDR3 region has 12 residues. The germline gives CDR1 MNHNY, CDR2 SVGAGI (reference sequence). CDR3 in DNA: TGTGCCAGCAGTTACTCTGGAAACACCATATATTTT. Protein: CASSYSGNTIYF.

At least ten counts were recorded for this clonotype. V usage is TRBV6-1 and J usage is TRBJ2-5, with 11 bases that match TRBD2. The CDR3 has 16 residues. Trimming at V came to 5 bases and at J to 5 bases, leaving 10 bases not matched to a gene. Germline CDR1 and CDR2: MNHNS and SASEGT. CDR3 protein: CASSPQRLAGPETQYF. As DNA, the CDR3 is TGTGCCAGCAGTCCTCAGAGACTAGCGGGGCCGGAGACCCAGTACTTC.

On this clonotype itself: A read error may be the cause here, since a much bigger clone is one base away. V usage is TRBV29-1 and J usage is TRBJ2-1; no reliable D call. The CDR3 extends over 14 amino acids. Germline CDR1 and CDR2: SQVTM and ANQGSEA. In nucleotides, the CDR3 is TGCATCGGCGTCCCAAGGAGCTCCTACAATGAGCAGTTCTTC. Protein: CIGVPRSSYNEQFF.

This clonotype was seen only a few times. For the CDR3, the DNA is TGTGCCTGGAGTGGGACTAGCGGAAATGAGCAGTTCTTC. This encodes CAWSGTSGNEQFF. The chain joins TRBV30 to TRBJ2-1; 10 nucleotides match TRBD2. The CDR3 extends over 13 amino acids. V lost 1 base, J lost 7 bases, and 1 base stayed unmatched. CDR1 is GTSNPN and CDR2 is SVGIG in the germline V gene (reference sequence).

The V gene is TRBV28, the J gene TRBJ1-5, with a tentative D call TRBD1 (6 bases). The germline gives CDR1 MDHEN, CDR2 SYDVKM. V dropped 5 bases and J dropped 7 bases, with 9 bases sitting between them. The CDR3 runs 12 residues. The CDR3: CASSRTGQPQHF. CDR3 coding DNA: TGTGCCAGCAGTCGCACAGGGCAGCCCCAGCATTTT.